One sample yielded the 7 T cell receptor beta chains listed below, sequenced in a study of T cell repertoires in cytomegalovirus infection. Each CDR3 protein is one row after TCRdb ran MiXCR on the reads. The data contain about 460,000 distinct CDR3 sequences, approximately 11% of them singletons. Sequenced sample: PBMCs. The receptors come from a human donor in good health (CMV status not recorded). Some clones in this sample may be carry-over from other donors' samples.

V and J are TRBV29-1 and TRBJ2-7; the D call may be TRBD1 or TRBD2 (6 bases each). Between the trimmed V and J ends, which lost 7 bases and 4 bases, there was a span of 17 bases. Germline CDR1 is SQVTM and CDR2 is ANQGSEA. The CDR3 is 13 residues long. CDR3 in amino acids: CSAAQGGGYEQYF. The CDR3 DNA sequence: TGCAGCGCCGCACAGGGAGGAGGGTACGAGCAGTACTTC.

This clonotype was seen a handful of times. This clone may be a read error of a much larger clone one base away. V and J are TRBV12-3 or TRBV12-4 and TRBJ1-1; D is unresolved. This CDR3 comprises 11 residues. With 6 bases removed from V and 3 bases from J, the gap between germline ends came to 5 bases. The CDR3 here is CASRFDTEAFF. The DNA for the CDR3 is TGTGCCAGCAGATTTGACACTGAAGCTTTCTTT.

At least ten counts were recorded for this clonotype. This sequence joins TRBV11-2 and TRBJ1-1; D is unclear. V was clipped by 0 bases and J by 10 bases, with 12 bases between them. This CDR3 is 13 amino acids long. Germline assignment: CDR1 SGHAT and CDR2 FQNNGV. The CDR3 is CASSLESGFAAFF. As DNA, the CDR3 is TGTGCCAGCAGCTTAGAGTCCGGGTTCGCAGCTTTCTTT. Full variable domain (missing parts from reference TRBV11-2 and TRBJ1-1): EAGVAQSPRYKIIEKRQSVAFWCNPISGHATLYWYQQILGQGPKLLIQFQNNGVVDDSQLPKDRFSAERLKGVDSTLKIQPAKLEDSAVYLCASSLESGFAAFFGQGTRLTVV.

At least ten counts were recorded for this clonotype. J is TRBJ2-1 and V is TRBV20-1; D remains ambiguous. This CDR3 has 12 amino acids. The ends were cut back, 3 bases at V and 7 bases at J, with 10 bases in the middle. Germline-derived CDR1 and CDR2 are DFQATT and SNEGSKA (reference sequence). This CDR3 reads CSASKAQNEQFF. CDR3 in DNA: TGCAGTGCTAGTAAGGCCCAAAATGAGCAGTTCTTC.

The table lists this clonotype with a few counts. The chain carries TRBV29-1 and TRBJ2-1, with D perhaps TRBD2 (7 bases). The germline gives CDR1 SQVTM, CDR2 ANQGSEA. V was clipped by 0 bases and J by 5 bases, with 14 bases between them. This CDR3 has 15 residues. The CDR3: CSVEDIGGLDNEQFF. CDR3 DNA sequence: TGCAGCGTTGAAGATATCGGGGGGCTCGACAATGAGCAGTTCTTC.

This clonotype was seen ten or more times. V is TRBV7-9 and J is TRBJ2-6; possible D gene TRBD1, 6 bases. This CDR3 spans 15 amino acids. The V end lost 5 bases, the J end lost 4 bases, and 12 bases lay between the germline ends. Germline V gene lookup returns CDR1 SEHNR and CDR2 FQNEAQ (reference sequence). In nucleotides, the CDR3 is TGTGCCAGCAGCCAAAACAGGGAAGGGGCCAACGTCCTGACTTTC. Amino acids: CASSQNREGANVLTF. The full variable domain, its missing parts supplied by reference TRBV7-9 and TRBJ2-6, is DTGVSQNPRHKITKRGQNVTFRCDPISEHNRLYWYRQTLGQGPEFLTYFQNEAQLEKSRLLSDRFSAERPKGSFSTLEIQRTEQGDSAMYLCASSQNREGANVLTFGAGSRLTVL.

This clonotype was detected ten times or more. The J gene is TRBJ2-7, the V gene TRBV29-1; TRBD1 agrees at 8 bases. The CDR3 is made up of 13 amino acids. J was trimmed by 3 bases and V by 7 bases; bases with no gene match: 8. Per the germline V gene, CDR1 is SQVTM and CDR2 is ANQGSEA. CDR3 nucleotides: TGCAGCGCTACCGGGACAGGACTCTACGAGCAGTACTTC. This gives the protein CSATGTGLYEQYF.